This T cell receptor beta chain emerged from a study of cytomegalovirus exposure and HLA in healthy donors. Study-level findings and limits: Overall, 164 TCR beta chains were annotated as cytomegalovirus-associated. Among the most significant clusters, several appeared linked to common viral pathogens in a later analysis.

On this clone itself: Antigen: not known.

The CDR3 runs to 14 residues. Germline loops: CDR1 SQVTM, CDR2 ANQGSEA. V lost 1 base, J lost 7 bases, and 14 bases lay in between. Amplification used 60 Vbeta primers and 13 Jbeta primers. The assay was immunoSEQ multiplex PCR, and TCRdb's table has in-frame clones only and misses some. The table has over 150,000 clones, about 76% seen once. Sequencing used PBMCs. This chain links TRBV29-1 with TRBJ2-1; D ambiguous. The clonotype originates from a woman aged 40 to 49 in good health and CMV-seropositive. CDR3 loop: CSVEVLALRNEQFF. CDR3 DNA: TGCAGCGTTGAAGTACTCGCCCTAAGAAATGAGCAGTTCTTC.